This TCR beta chain came from a study of T cell changes during pregnancy in multiple sclerosis. Using immunoSEQ multiplex PCR, the repertoire was profiled, and TCRdb retains in-frame clones only, with some absent. Counted here are about 100,000 clones, 92% occurring once; the ten biggest clones make up around 1.8%. J gave up 0 bases and V 9 bases, and 5 bases lay outside the gene matches. CDR1 is SGHNT, CDR2 YYREEE, per germline (reference sequence). CDR3 length: 14 residues. The chain couples TRBV5-4 to TRBJ1-5, with 8 bases that match TRBD1. This receptor was taken from a female donor with multiple sclerosis, enrolled in a pregnancy study. The sample consisted of peripheral blood, taken after pregnancy. The CDR3: CATRDRYSNQPQHF. The CDR3, as DNA: TGTGCCACCAGGGACAGGTATAGCAATCAGCCCCAGCATTTT.